This TCR beta chain was identified in a study of radiotherapy plus CTLA-4 blockade in lung cancer. Germline lookup yields CDR1 SGHDT and CDR2 YYEEEE. The CDR3 extends over 14 amino acids. The V end lost 4 bases, the J end lost 0 bases, and 8 bases lay between the germline ends. TCRdb's table, derived via immunoSEQ multiplex PCR, lists solely in-frame clones and lacks some. In the table there are roughly 70,000 clones, about nine tenths of which are singletons. This receptor was obtained from a human donor with non-small cell lung cancer that progressed on radiotherapy plus ipilimumab. This rearrangement joins TRBV5-6 to TRBJ1-3; D is possibly TRBD1 (5 bases). This specimen consisted of peripheral blood, obtained from a patient treated with radiotherapy plus ipilimumab. CDR3 sequence (DNA): TGTGCCAGCAGCCCGAGGGGCTCTGGAAACACCATATATTTT. Translation: CASSPRGSGNTIYF. The whole variable domain, remainder taken from reference TRBV5-6 and TRBJ1-3, is DAGVTQSPTHLIKTRGQQVTLRCSPKSGHDTVSWYQQALGQGPQFIFQYYEEEERQRGNFPDRFSGHQFPNYSSELNVNALLLGDSALYLCASSPRGSGNTIYFGEGSWLTVV.